What follows are 24 T cell receptor beta chains derived from one specimen sequenced in a study of T-cell memory formation after mild COVID-19. TCRdb reprocessed the 5' RACE reads with MiXCR, giving one entry per CDR3 protein. The sample lists over 350,000 distinct CDR3 sequences; about a sixth were seen once. The sample comprised PBMCs or a T cell subset sorted from them (not recorded which). All receptors derive from a man in his late teens or twenties who had mild COVID-19 (a few samples of this study predate the infection). Cell type and time point are not known.

The chain couples TRBV5-1 to TRBJ2-7; D unresolved. CDR3 length equals 13 residues. Trimming removed 2 bases from V and 2 bases from J, with 8 bases in between. Germline V gene sequence: CDR1 SGHRS, CDR2 YFSETQ. The CDR3 region is CASSFTAAYEQYF. CDR3 coding DNA: TGCGCCAGCAGCTTCACAGCCGCCTACGAGCAGTACTTC.

The chain joins TRBV29-1 to TRBJ2-7, with D possibly TRBD1 on 6 matching bases. V lost 4 bases and J lost 3, with 13 bases in between. The CDR3 covers 13 residues. CDR1 is SQVTM and CDR2 is ANQGSEA in the germline V gene. The DNA of the CDR3 is TGCAGCGTTGCCGGGACATCAAACTACGAGCAGTACTTC. As protein: CSVAGTSNYEQYF.

This clonotype was detected ten times or more. The chain combines TRBV5-1 with TRBJ1-1; D is unresolved. Trimming took 4 bases from V and 1 from J, leaving 14 bases between them. Germline lookup yields CDR1 SGHRS and CDR2 YFSETQ. The CDR3 is made up of 15 amino acids. DNA for the CDR3: TGCGCCAGCAGCCTCGATGGCCTGCAGAACACTGAAGCTTTCTTT. It translates to CASSLDGLQNTEAFF.

This clonotype has a handful of counts. Here the CDR3 reads CASSIGTGTEAFF. In nucleotides, the CDR3 is TGCGCCAGCAGCATAGGGACAGGCACTGAAGCTTTCTTT. The V gene is TRBV5-1, the J gene TRBJ1-1; 8 bases line up with TRBD1. With V trimmed by 4 bases and J by 4 bases, 3 bases remained unmatched. Germline V gene data show CDR1 as SGHRS and CDR2 as YFSETQ. This CDR3 has 13 residues.

This clonotype was picked up one time. This chain connects TRBV7-2 to TRBJ1-6; 7 nucleotides align to TRBD1. The germline gives CDR1 SGHTA, CDR2 FQGNSA. This CDR3 comprises 15 residues. Trimming cost V 5 bases and J 13 bases; bases outside gene matches: 14. The CDR3 region is CASSAAGTDMSPLHF. The CDR3 DNA reads TGTGCCAGCAGCGCCGCCGGGACAGACATGTCTCCCCTCCACTTT. The full variable domain, rest sourced from reference TRBV7-2 and TRBJ1-6, is GAGVSQSPSNKVTEKGKDVELRCDPISGHTALYWYRQSLGQGLEFLIYFQGNSAPDKSGLPSDRFSAERTGGSVSTLTIQRTQQEDSAVYLCASSAAGTDMSPLHFGNGTRLTVT.

This clonotype was observed a handful of times. The rearrangement uses TRBV6-5 and TRBJ2-3; weak D call: TRBD2 (5 bases). Trimming took 2 bases from V and 5 from J, leaving 11 bases between them. Germline CDR1 is MNHEY and CDR2 is SVGAGI. The length of the CDR3 is 14 residues. CDR3 loop: CASSYTLAGDTQYF. The DNA for the CDR3 is TGTGCCAGCAGTTACACCCTAGCTGGAGATACGCAGTATTTT.

This clonotype was counted a few times. The chain has TRBV4-3 and TRBJ1-3, with D perhaps TRBD1 (5 bases). CDR3 length: 15 amino acids. The V gene's germline CDR1 is LGHNA and CDR2 YSLEER. V gave up 1 base and J gave up 0 bases, with 7 bases separating them. CDR3 nucleotides: TGCGCCAGCAGCCAAGTGGGGGGCTCTGGAAACACCATATATTTT. Residues: CASSQVGGSGNTIYF.

The table lists this clonotype with a few counts. The chain has TRBV11-2 and TRBJ2-1, with 11 positions matching TRBD2. The germline CDR1 and CDR2 sequences are SGHAT and FQNNGV. Trimming cost V 1 base and J 13 bases; bases outside gene matches: 3. This CDR3 spans 13 amino acids. CDR3 nucleotide sequence: TGTGCCAGCAGCTTAGGTAGCGGGGGGGCCCAGTTCTTC. This translates into CASSLGSGGAQFF.

The rearrangement links TRBV12-5 to TRBJ2-3; D gene ambiguous. Germline V lookup: CDR1 LGHNT, CDR2 FRNRAP. This CDR3 contains 15 residues. The V end was cut by 2 bases, the J end by 1 base, with 10 bases between. The CDR3 coding sequence is TGTGCTAGTGGTTTGTTTTCAGGCGGCACAGATACGCAGTATTTT. Residues: CASGLFSGGTDTQYF.

This clonotype was counted ten times or more. This chain joins TRBV7-6 and TRBJ2-5; 12 nucleotides agree with TRBD2. The V gene's germline CDR1 is SGHVS and CDR2 FNYEAQ. The CDR3 contains 15 residues. Germline trimming cut 5 bases from V and 4 bases from J; bases unmatched to any gene: 5. CDR3 protein: CASSVTSGGTETQYF. CDR3 coding DNA: TGTGCCAGCAGCGTGACTAGCGGGGGAACAGAGACCCAGTACTTC. Based on the CDR3 plus reference TRBV7-6 and TRBJ2-5, the full variable domain is GAGVSQSPRYKVTKRGQDVALRCDPISGHVSLYWYRQALGQGPEFLTYFNYEAQQDKSGLPNDRFSAERPEGSISTLTIQRTEQRDSAMYRCASSVTSGGTETQYFGPGTRLLVL.

The table lists this clonotype with a few counts. This CDR3 is missing its conserved last phenylalanine or tryptophan, likely due to a read error. V is TRBV7-9 and J is TRBJ2-3, with D perhaps TRBD1 or TRBD2 (5 bases each). Germline loops: CDR1 SEHNR, CDR2 FQNEAQ (reference sequence). The CDR3 loop spans 13 amino acids. The CDR3 sequence: CAGSLNSRGAQYL. The CDR3 DNA follows: TGTGCCGGCAGCTTAAACTCCCGAGGGGCGCAGTATCTT.

This clonotype was detected a few times. This chain uses TRBV29-1 with TRBJ2-1; TRBD1 aligns across 10 bases. Trimming cost V 5 bases and J 7 bases; bases outside gene matches: 8. This CDR3 spans 14 amino acids. The germline V gene has CDR1 SQVTM and CDR2 ANQGSEA. CDR3 sequence: CSVFRDRGVNEQFF. The CDR3 coding sequence is TGCAGCGTTTTCCGGGACAGGGGTGTTAATGAGCAGTTCTTC.

In this sample, this clonotype turned up a few times. The chain joins TRBV7-7 to TRBJ2-5, with 8 nucleotides matching TRBD2. The germline V gene has CDR1 SSHAT and CDR2 FNYEAQ (reference sequence). The CDR3 is made up of 15 amino acids. V lost 3 bases, J lost 0 bases, and 3 bases stayed unmatched. The CDR3 DNA is TGTGCCAGCAGCTTGCAGCGGGGGTACCAAGAGACCCAGTACTTC. Encoded protein: CASSLQRGYQETQYF.

The chain joins TRBV7-9 to TRBJ2-7; 8 bases align to TRBD2. The germline gives CDR1 SEHNR, CDR2 FQNEAQ (reference sequence). Unmatched junction bases numbered 4, after V lost 1 base and J lost 2 bases. The CDR3 length is 15 residues. CDR3 nucleotides: TGTGCCAGCAGCTTAGGCCTAGCGGGCACCTACGAGCAGTACGTC. It specifies CASSLGLAGTYEQYV.

This clonotype turned up a few times. The rearrangement uses TRBV9 and TRBJ1-2; D ambiguous. Per the germline V gene, CDR1 is SGDLS and CDR2 is YYNGEE. The CDR3 has 16 amino acids. The V end was cut by 0 bases, the J end by 5 bases, with 17 bases between. CDR3 DNA: TGTGCCAGCAGCGTAGGAGGGTCGGGGAGCCCTTATGGCTACACCTTC. It codes for CASSVGGSGSPYGYTF. The full variable domain, in which reference TRBV9 and TRBJ1-2 provide the parts outside the CDR3, is DSGVTQTPKHLITATGQRVTLRCSPRSGDLSVYWYQQSLDQGLQFLIQYYNGEERAKGNILERFSAQQFPDLHSELNLSSLELGDSALYFCASSVGGSGSPYGYTFGSGTRLTVV.

The CDR3: CASTRDGSYNEQFF. CDR3 nucleotides: TGTGCCAGCACCCGGGACGGATCGTACAATGAGCAGTTCTTC. The chain is built from TRBV6-1 and TRBJ2-1; perhaps D is TRBD1 or TRBD2 (5 bases each). Germline CDR1 reads MNHNS; CDR2 reads SASEGT. The CDR3 consists of 14 residues. Trimming took off 7 bases at V and 4 bases at J, with 14 bases between the two ends.

This clonotype was found a few times. The rearrangement uses TRBV11-3 and TRBJ2-1, with 16 bases fitting TRBD2. This CDR3 contains 18 residues. V trimming: 1 base; J trimming: 7 bases; junction bases outside the gene matches: 7. Germline CDR1 and CDR2: SGHNT and YENEEA. The CDR3 protein is CASSLVGLAGGSRNEQFF. CDR3 in DNA: TGTGCCAGCAGCTTAGTGGGACTAGCGGGGGGGTCCCGAAATGAGCAGTTCTTC.

The V call is TRBV10-2, the J call TRBJ1-1; D not certain. CDR1 and CDR2 (germline): WSHSY, SAAADI. This CDR3 contains 14 residues. V shed 2 bases and J shed 0 bases, with 7 bases lying between them. CDR3 protein: CASSEPTMNTEAFF. CDR3 bases: TGCGCCAGCAGTGAGCCTACGATGAACACTGAAGCTTTCTTT.

This clonotype showed up just a few times. The V call is TRBV6-5, the J call TRBJ1-3; 10 bases map to TRBD1. This CDR3 is built from 14 residues. The germline V gene encodes CDR1 MNHEY and CDR2 SVGAGI. After removal of 8 bases from V and 3 bases from J, the junction contained 4 bases not matched to a gene. The CDR3 DNA sequence: TGTGCCAGCGCCCGGACAGGGGGTGGAAACACCATATATTTT. Protein: CASARTGGGNTIYF.

This rearrangement joins TRBV7-9 to TRBJ2-6; D possibly corresponds to TRBD1 (5 bases). Trimming took off 4 bases at V and 2 bases at J, with 12 bases between the two ends. CDR1 is SEHNR, CDR2 FQNEAQ, per germline (reference sequence). This CDR3 contains 16 residues. The CDR3 protein is CASSYDRTTGANVLTF. The CDR3 DNA is TGTGCCAGCAGCTACGACAGAACTACTGGGGCCAACGTCCTGACTTTC.

This sequence joins TRBV7-2 and TRBJ2-3; a weak D match, TRBD2 (5 bases). Germline CDR1 is SGHTA and CDR2 is FQGNSA. The CDR3 loop spans 14 amino acids. Trimming took off 7 bases at V and 0 bases at J, with 11 bases between the two ends. The CDR3 bases are TGTGCCAGCACGGGCGGGCCAAGCACAGATACGCAGTATTTT. This sequence encodes CASTGGPSTDTQYF.

V usage is TRBV5-1 and J usage is TRBJ2-3; D unclear. The CDR3 length is 13 residues. CDR1 is SGHRS, CDR2 YFSETQ, per germline. The ends were cut back, 5 bases at V and 2 bases at J, with 9 bases in the middle. CDR3 sequence reads: CASRALTTDTQYF. The CDR3 coding sequence is TGCGCCAGCAGAGCTCTAACCACAGATACGCAGTATTTT. Combining the CDR3 with reference TRBV5-1 and TRBJ2-3 gives the whole variable domain KAGVTQTPRYLIKTRGQQVTLSCSPISGHRSVSWYQQTPGQGLQFLFEYFSETQRNKGNFPGRFSGRQFSNSRSEMNVSTLELGDSALYLCASRALTTDTQYFGPGTRLTVL.

The CDR3 sequence: CASSLPTGGLETQYF. The CDR3 nucleotides read TGTGCCAGCAGCTTACCGACAGGGGGCTTAGAGACCCAGTACTTC. The chain joins TRBV7-2 to TRBJ2-5; TRBD1 agrees at 10 bases. Trimming took 2 bases from V and 4 from J; bases not matched to a gene: 4. The CDR3 runs 15 residues. CDR1 is SGHTA, CDR2 FQGNSA, per germline.

This clonotype was seen a few times. The chain has TRBV3-1 and TRBJ1-6; no firm D call. The CDR3 contains 12 residues. V gave up 4 bases and J gave up 13 bases, with 11 bases separating them. Germline V lookup: CDR1 LGHDT, CDR2 YNNKEL (reference sequence). CDR3: CASSPGKSPLHF. CDR3 nucleotides: TGTGCCAGCAGCCCAGGAAAATCGCCCCTCCACTTT.